This TCR beta chain was recovered during a study of breast tumors, draining lymph nodes, adjacent tissues. Regarding the study as a whole: Luminal-like breast cancer showed significantly higher tumor–nontumor repertoire similarity than basal-like. Tumors had less TCR diversity than lymph nodes, more than nontumor tissue. Data fit most tumor T cells coming from lymph node, expanding in tumor.

TCRdb reprocessed the multiplex PCR reads via MiXCR and lists one record per CDR3 protein. The repertoire consists of some 17,000 distinct CDR3 sequences, with approximately 42% occurring once and the leading ten covering roughly 15%. CDR1 and CDR2 from the germline V gene are SGHRS and YFSETQ. CDR3 length equals 17 residues. Unmatched junction bases numbered 9, after V lost 0 bases and J lost 5 bases. By sample fraction, this clonotype is medium-sized. Its antigen is not known. This clonotype was obtained from a female donor with breast cancer. Some clones in this sample may be carry-over from other donors' samples. Sequenced material: tumor-adjacent breast tissue. The V gene is TRBV5-1, the J gene TRBJ2-1, with 9 bases identical to TRBD2. The CDR3 reads CASSLALGAGGNNEQFF. The DNA for the CDR3 is TGCGCCAGCAGCTTGGCTCTGGGGGCGGGGGGGAACAATGAGCAGTTCTTC.